This entry lists 16 T cell receptor beta chains sequenced from one sample in a study of blood T cell repertoires in COVID-19. Here immunoSEQ multiplex PCR was the method, and the copy in TCRdb shows in-frame clones only, minus some. The sample includes more than 200,000 clones, under 90% of them seen just once. Sequencing was carried out using peripheral blood. Receptors originate from a woman in her forties with active or convalescent COVID-19.

The rearrangement links TRBV19 to TRBJ2-1, with TRBD1 matching over 11 bases. The germline gives CDR1 LNHDA, CDR2 SQIVND (reference sequence). J gave up 7 bases and V 5 bases, and 4 bases lay outside the gene matches. CDR3 length equals 14 residues. The CDR3 here is CASSEGQGENEQFF. The CDR3 DNA reads TGTGCCAGTAGTGAGGGACAGGGGGAGAATGAGCAGTTCTTC. The full variable domain, rest sourced from reference TRBV19 and TRBJ2-1, is DGGITQSPKYLFRKEGQNVTLSCEQNLNHDAMYWYRQDPGQGLRLIYYSQIVNDFQKGDIAEGYSVSREKKESFPLTVTSAQKNPTAFYLCASSEGQGENEQFFGPGTRLTVL.

The rearrangement joins TRBV11-3 to TRBJ1-1; the D gene is possibly TRBD1 (5 bases). V shed 3 bases and J shed 2 bases, with 7 bases lying between them. The CDR3 is made up of 13 amino acids. Germline assignment: CDR1 SGHNT and CDR2 YENEEA. CDR3 loop: CASSFDRNTEAFF. CDR3 DNA: TGTGCCAGCAGCTTCGACAGAAACACTGAAGCTTTCTTT.

J is TRBJ2-3 and V is TRBV13, with D perhaps matching TRBD2 (5 bases). Germline assignment: CDR1 PRHDT and CDR2 FYEKMQ (reference sequence). Trimming stripped 2 bases from V and 2 bases from J, with 11 bases between. The CDR3 contains 15 residues. CDR3 region: CASSLYGDTTDTQYF. DNA for the CDR3: TGTGCCAGCAGCTTATACGGGGATACCACAGATACGCAGTATTTT.

This rearrangement joins TRBV27 to TRBJ2-7, with D unclear. The CDR3 has 14 amino acids. CDR1 and CDR2 from the germline V gene are MNHEY and SMNVEV (reference sequence). V lost 6 bases to trimming and J lost 3 bases, with 15 bases between them. CDR3 sequence (DNA): TGTGCCAGCAGCCCACCCAGTAAGAACTACGAGCAGTACTTC. This codes for CASSPPSKNYEQYF.

This clone came up once. The rearrangement links TRBV27 to TRBJ2-3, with 15 positions matching TRBD2. V lost 0 bases to trimming and J lost 4 bases; unmatched junction nucleotides: 5. CDR1 is MNHEY and CDR2 is SMNVEV in the germline V gene (reference sequence). CDR3 length equals 18 residues. CDR3 DNA sequence: TGTGCCAGCAGTTTATCAGGGACTAGCGGGAGGTTGTCAGATACGCAGTATTTT. Protein: CASSLSGTSGRLSDTQYF.

The genes are TRBV9 and TRBJ2-5, with D maybe TRBD2 (7 bases). CDR1 is SGDLS, CDR2 YYNGEE, per germline. CDR3 size: 16 residues. Trimming removed 4 bases at V and 3 bases at J, with 19 bases between. Here the CDR3 DNA reads TGTGCCAGCAGCTTACGACCCTCGGGGGGCAAAGAGACCCAGTACTTC. Translated, it gives CASSLRPSGGKETQYF.

The J gene is TRBJ1-5, the V gene TRBV6-5, with 8 nucleotides matching TRBD1. Germline values: CDR1 MNHEY, CDR2 SVGAGI. Losses at the gene ends were 6 bases for V and 7 bases for J; bases not matched to a gene: 8. The CDR3 totals 14 residues. As DNA, the CDR3 is TGTGCCAGCAGGCCACAGGGGGAGGACCAGCCCCAGCATTTT. Translated, it gives CASRPQGEDQPQHF.

The rearrangement joins TRBV11-3 to TRBJ2-1, with 12 positions matching TRBD2. The CDR3 runs to 17 residues. Germline V gene lookup returns CDR1 SGHNT and CDR2 YENEEA. After removal of 5 bases from V and 1 base from J, the junction contained 6 bases not matched to a gene. The CDR3 sequence is CASSRLAGVSSYNEQFF. For the CDR3, the DNA is TGTGCCAGCAGCCGACTAGCGGGAGTGAGTTCCTACAATGAGCAGTTCTTC.

In its sample, this clone was seen many times. CDR3 nucleotides: TGTGCCAGCAGCCTGGACAGGGTGGGCGAGCAGTACTTC. Residues: CASSLDRVGEQYF. The chain has TRBV7-8 and TRBJ2-7; TRBD1 matches 8 bases. This CDR3 region has 13 residues. With V trimmed by 5 bases and J by 6 bases, 6 bases remained unmatched. The germline CDR1 and CDR2 sequences are SGHVS and FQNEAQ.

The chain joins TRBV29-1 to TRBJ1-2; TRBD1 might be the D (6 bases). The CDR3 spans 15 residues. Trimming left V 6 bases short and J 5 bases short, with 22 bases between. The germline gives CDR1 SQVTM, CDR2 ANQGSEA. As DNA, the CDR3 is TGCAGCGTCATTGAGGGGGGGCAAATTGGATATGGCTACACCTTC. This codes for CSVIEGGQIGYGYTF. Variable domain in full (rest from reference TRBV29-1 and TRBJ1-2): SAVISQKPSRDICQRGTSLTIQCQVDSQVTMMFWYRQQPGQSLTLIATANQGSEATYESGFVIDKFPISRPNLTFSTLTVSNMSPEDSSIYLCSVIEGGQIGYGYTFGSGTRLTVV.

J is TRBJ1-6 and V is TRBV5-6; D is unclear. Germline assignment: CDR1 SGHDT and CDR2 YYEEEE. The CDR3 is made up of 13 amino acids. Trimming shortened V by 4 bases and J by 5 bases, and 7 bases separated the two germline ends. The CDR3 coding sequence is TGTGCCAGCAGCCCTGTTGATAATTCACCCCTCCACTTT. The encoded protein is CASSPVDNSPLHF.

This clone was counted once. The chain is built from TRBV5-6 and TRBJ2-5; no firm D call. V was clipped by 6 bases and J by 3 bases, with 15 bases between them. CDR1 is SGHDT and CDR2 is YYEEEE in the germline V gene. This CDR3 has 14 amino acids. The CDR3 DNA reads as TGTGCCAGCATCCGCTTTAGCACCGAAGAGACCCAGTACTTC. This gives the protein CASIRFSTEETQYF. The whole variable domain, filled in from reference TRBV5-6 and TRBJ2-5, reads DAGVTQSPTHLIKTRGQQVTLRCSPKSGHDTVSWYQQALGQGPQFIFQYYEEEERQRGNFPDRFSGHQFPNYSSELNVNALLLGDSALYLCASIRFSTEETQYFGPGTRLLVL.

The V call is TRBV4-1, the J call TRBJ2-1; tentatively, D is TRBD2 (5 bases). Germline V lookup: CDR1 MGHRA, CDR2 YSYEKL. The CDR3 is 14 residues long. The V and J ends lost 2 bases and 8 bases respectively, with 13 bases between them. CDR3 region: CASSQRAGGDEQFF. CDR3 sequence (DNA): TGCGCCAGCAGCCAACGGGCGGGTGGAGATGAGCAGTTCTTC.

This clone was observed many times. The chain uses TRBV10-3 and TRBJ1-1; possible D gene TRBD1, 6 bases. The CDR3 has 14 residues. Germline lookup yields CDR1 ENHRY and CDR2 SYGVKD. With 2 bases removed from V and 4 bases from J, the gap between germline ends came to 11 bases. CDR3 sequence (DNA): TGTGCCATCAGTGAGGGGGGGGGCACCACTGAAGCTTTCTTT. The encoded protein is CAISEGGGTTEAFF.

This chain joins TRBV20-1 and TRBJ2-2; TRBD2 agrees at 9 bases. The V and J ends lost 3 bases and 2 bases, in that order; junction bases with no gene match: 4. The CDR3 has 15 amino acids. Per the germline V gene, CDR1 is DFQATT and CDR2 is SNEGSKA (reference sequence). The DNA of the CDR3 is TGCAGTGCTAGTTGGGGACTAGCAAACACCGGGGAGCTGTTTTTT. Amino acid sequence: CSASWGLANTGELFF.

V usage is TRBV14 and J usage is TRBJ2-7; tentative D call: TRBD2 (6 bases). The CDR3 has 15 residues. The germline CDR1 and CDR2 sequences are SGHDN and FVKESK. Trimming took off 4 bases at V and 5 bases at J, with 18 bases between the two ends. The CDR3 spells CASSPGVQGRDEQYF. DNA for the CDR3: TGTGCCAGCAGCCCGGGGGTCCAGGGAAGAGACGAGCAGTACTTC.